The sequence of this T cell receptor beta chain was determined in a study of blood T cell repertoires in COVID-19. Study-wide background: Samples of COVID-19 (acute and convalescent) were obtained from the United States, Italy and Spain. T cells, B-cell-depleted T cells, or PBMCs supplied cDNA or gDNA.

Germline V gives CDR1 SGHVS, CDR2 FNYEAQ. CDR3 length equals 13 residues. V lost 1 base and J lost 4, with 5 bases in between. How the authors handled the data: Cell counts per sample came from amplifying reference gene primers. The method was immunoSEQ multiplex PCR; TCRdb's version includes in-frame clones alone and lacks a portion of them. V and J calls plus clone size are reproduced from that table; the DNA served to infer D and trimming. The data hold 98,000 or so clones, with around 90% observed a single time. This chain connects TRBV7-6 to TRBJ1-3; D unclear. The source is a human donor in a cohort sampled during active COVID-19. The sequenced material came from peripheral blood. This CDR3 is CASSLDQGNTIYF. The CDR3, as DNA: TGTGCCAGCAGCTTAGATCAGGGAAACACCATATATTTT.